The rows below give T cell receptor beta chains drawn from one sample of a study of cytomegalovirus exposure and HLA in healthy donors. The assay was immunoSEQ multiplex PCR, and TCRdb's table has in-frame clones only and misses some. The data hold about 180,000 clones, with roughly 86% observed a single time. The source material was PBMCs. The receptors derive from a man between 18 and 29 years old in good health and CMV-seropositive. Each CDR3 is given with its conserved first and last residue. D genes are given only for firm matches. For some rows the clone size is stated as once, few or many, or as a class when expanded; others skip it.

>NA|TRBJ2-5|NA|TRBV13
CASSPRLNIQETQYF
TGTGCCAGCAGCCCACGACTTAATATCCAAGAGACCCAGTACTTC
>NA|TRBJ1-1|NA|TRBV9
CASSSGGGGTTEAFF
TGTGCCAGCAGCTCCGGTGGGGGCGGAACGACTGAAGCTTTCTTT
>NA|TRBJ2-7|NA|TRBV4-2
CASSHPPDRLYEQYF
TGTGCCAGCAGCCATCCCCCAGACAGACTCTACGAGCAGTACTTC
>NA|TRBJ1-2|NA|TRBV6-5
CASRDTYGTFF
TGTGCCAGCAGGGATACGTATGGGACATTCTTC
>NA|TRBJ2-1|TRBD2|TRBV6-6
CASSYSAGGRGEQFF
TGTGCCAGCAGTTACTCGGCGGGGGGGCGGGGTGAGCAGTTCTTC
>once|TRBJ1-1|NA|TRBV5-4
CASSLGREEAFF
TGTGCCAGCAGCTTGGGAAGGGAGGAAGCTTTCTTT
>NA|TRBJ1-2|TRBD1|TRBV7-8
CASSLDRDRGEDYGYTF
TGTGCCAGCAGCTTAGACCGGGACAGGGGCGAGGACTATGGCTACACCTTC
>NA|TRBJ1-1|NA|TRBV29-1
CSVERTQNTEAFF
TGCAGCGTTGAACGGACACAGAACACTGAAGCTTTCTTT
>once|TRBJ2-2|TRBD2|TRBV13
CASSIGTSGESPFF
TGTGCCAGCAGCATCGGGACTAGCGGGGAGAGCCCGTTTTTT
>NA|TRBJ2-1|TRBD2|TRBV5-1
CASSLGGTSVNEQFF
TGCGCCAGCAGCTTGGGTGGGACTAGCGTAAATGAGCAGTTCTTC
>few|TRBJ2-7|TRBD1|TRBV11-2
CASSLVGQEISYEQYF
TGTGCCAGCAGCTTAGTAGGACAGGAGATTTCCTACGAGCAGTACTTC
>NA|TRBJ2-7|TRBD1|TRBV10-3
CAISAGQGNYEQYF
TGTGCCATCAGCGCGGGACAGGGGAACTACGAGCAGTACTTC
>NA|TRBJ2-5|NA|TRBV29-1
CSVRAGEETQYF
TGCAGCGTTCGGGCAGGGGAAGAGACCCAGTACTTC
>NA|TRBJ2-5|NA|TRBV27
CASSPGARETQYF
TGTGCCAGCAGCCCAGGGGCCCGAGAGACCCAGTACTTC
>NA|TRBJ2-2|NA|TRBV9
CASSVRTGELFF
TGTGCCAGCAGCGTCCGGACCGGGGAGCTGTTTTTT
>NA|TRBJ2-7|TRBD2|TRBV6-1
CARRGEQYF
TGTGCCAGGCGGGGGGAGCAGTACTTC
>NA|TRBJ2-1|TRBD1|TRBV13
CASSSSDRWAYNEQFF
TGTGCCAGCAGCTCGTCGGACAGGTGGGCCTACAATGAGCAGTTCTTC
>NA|TRBJ2-7|TRBD1|TRBV7-2
CASSLQGTGGMYEQYF
TGTGCCAGCAGCCTGCAAGGGACAGGGGGGATGTACGAGCAGTACTTC
>NA|TRBJ1-4|NA|TRBV2
CASSEALNEKLFF
TGTGCCAGCAGTGAAGCGCTAAATGAAAAACTGTTTTTT
>NA|TRBJ1-5|TRBD1|TRBV11-2
CASSSTQGQPQHF
TGTGCCAGCAGCTCTACACAGGGGCAGCCCCAGCATTTT
>NA|TRBJ2-3|TRBD2|TRBV6-5
CASSELAGADTQYF
TGTGCCAGCAGTGAACTAGCGGGAGCAGATACGCAGTATTTT
>NA|TRBJ2-1|TRBD2|TRBV7-2
CASSLEAGDSSYNEQFF
TGTGCCAGCAGCTTAGAGGCGGGGGATAGCTCCTACAATGAGCAGTTCTTC
>NA|TRBJ2-3|TRBD2|TRBV4-1
CASSQVSGRDTDTQYF
TGCGCCAGCAGCCAAGTTAGCGGGAGAGACACAGATACGCAGTATTTT
>NA|TRBJ2-7|TRBD2|TRBV4-3
CASSRGTSGTRTYEQYF
TGCGCCAGCAGCCGAGGCACCTCCGGGACTAGAACCTACGAGCAGTACTTC
>NA|TRBJ2-7|TRBD1|TRBV6-1
CASGQGSPREQYF
TGTGCCAGTGGACAGGGGTCACCTCGGGAGCAGTACTTC
>NA|TRBJ2-3|TRBD1|TRBV11-2
CASSLGVGTGGWDTQYF
TGTGCCAGCAGCTTGGGCGTAGGGACAGGGGGCTGGGATACGCAGTATTTT
>NA|TRBJ1-5|TRBD1|TRBV19
CASSTTLARVRGQPQHF
TGTGCCAGTAGTACCACCCTAGCCAGGGTCAGGGGGCAGCCCCAGCATTTT
>NA|TRBJ2-3|NA|TRBV27
CASSFKGAQYF
TGTGCCAGCAGTTTTAAAGGAGCGCAGTATTTT
>NA|TRBJ2-1|TRBD2|TRBV11-2
CASSPGLAGSRREQFF
TGTGCCAGCAGCCCGGGACTAGCGGGGAGCAGGAGGGAGCAGTTCTTC